The 30 T cell receptor beta chains below were found in one sample sequenced in a study of T-cell memory formation after mild COVID-19. MiXCR, run by TCRdb on the 5' RACE reads, gives a single entry per CDR3 protein. This sample carries some 180,000 distinct CDR3 sequences, 15% to 20% of them seen once, and the ten largest clones take 3.9%. Sequences were obtained from PBMCs or a T cell subset sorted from them (not recorded which). The receptors were gathered from a man between 18 and 35 years old who had mild COVID-19 (a few samples of this study predate the infection). Cell type and time point are not known.

CDR3 nucleotides: TGTGCCAGCAGTTGGAGCCATGGGACGGCTTACGGACAGCCCCAGCATTTT. Translating it yields CASSWSHGTAYGQPQHF. This rearrangement joins TRBV6-2 or TRBV6-3 to TRBJ1-5; D is perhaps TRBD1 (5 bases). V shed 4 bases and J shed 7 bases, with 23 bases lying between them. Germline CDR1 reads MNHEY; CDR2 reads SVGEGT. CDR3 size: 17 residues.

CDR3 loop: CASKQGRSGANVLTF. In DNA, the CDR3 is TGTGCCAGCAAACAGGGGCGCTCTGGGGCCAACGTCCTGACTTTC. The chain links TRBV7-2 to TRBJ2-6; TRBD1 agrees at 7 bases. The CDR3 is 15 residues long. The germline gives CDR1 SGHTA, CDR2 FQGNSA. The V and J ends lost 7 bases and 0 bases, in that order; junction bases with no gene match: 3.

The V and J genes are TRBV7-6 and TRBJ2-3; 10 positions agree with TRBD2. CDR1 is SGHVS, CDR2 FNYEAQ, per germline. J was trimmed by 5 bases and V by 5 bases; bases with no gene match: 4. The CDR3 covers 14 residues. The CDR3 DNA reads as TGTGCCAGCAGCCCAGCGGGGGGGCAAGATACGCAGTATTTT. It encodes CASSPAGGQDTQYF. Variable domain in full (rest from reference TRBV7-6 and TRBJ2-3): GAGVSQSPRYKVTKRGQDVALRCDPISGHVSLYWYRQALGQGPEFLTYFNYEAQQDKSGLPNDRFSAERPEGSISTLTIQRTEQRDSAMYRCASSPAGGQDTQYFGPGTRLTVL.

This clonotype was seen a few times. This chain connects TRBV3-1 to TRBJ2-2; D is ambiguous. Germline lookup yields CDR1 LGHDT and CDR2 YNNKEL (reference sequence). This CDR3 is 12 amino acids long. V dropped 0 bases and J dropped 6 bases, with 2 bases sitting between them. The DNA of the CDR3 is TGTGCCAGCAGCCAAGATCCCGGGGAGCTGTTTTTT. It specifies CASSQDPGELFF.

The CDR3: CASSYSGEQFF. In DNA, the CDR3 is TGTGCCAGCAGTTACTCCGGTGAGCAGTTCTTC. The V and J genes are TRBV7-8 and TRBJ2-1; D is uncertain. The CDR3 contains 11 residues. The V end lost 6 bases, the J end lost 9 bases, and 9 bases lay between the germline ends. The germline V gene encodes CDR1 SGHVS and CDR2 FQNEAQ. The variable domain in full, completed from reference TRBV7-8 and TRBJ2-1, reads GAGVSQSPRYKVAKRGQDVALRCDPISGHVSLFWYQQALGQGPEFLTYFQNEAQLDKSGLPSDRFFAERPEGSVSTLKIQRTQQEDSAVYLCASSYSGEQFFGPGTRLTVL.

The chain recombines TRBV24-1 with TRBJ2-1, with unresolved D. Per the germline V gene, CDR1 is KGHDR and CDR2 is SFDVKD. Deletions cut 0 bases from V and 6 bases from J, with 5 bases between. The CDR3 totals 13 residues. The CDR3: CATSDLNGNEQFF. In DNA, the CDR3 is TGTGCCACCAGTGATTTGAACGGCAATGAGCAGTTCTTC.

Many counts were recorded for this clonotype. Relative to the germline gene, one junction end is altered; a read error may explain this. This sequence joins TRBV5-1 and TRBJ2-1; perhaps TRBD1 as D (6 bases). This CDR3 spans 12 amino acids. The germline CDR1 and CDR2 sequences are SGHRS and YFSETQ. This CDR3 reads CASSLGGRGLDF. In nucleotides, the CDR3 is TGCGCCAGCAGCTTGGGAGGCAGGGGATTAGACTTC.

The chain joins TRBV6-5 to TRBJ2-3, with 9 nucleotides matching TRBD1. CDR3 size: 16 residues. V lost 4 bases and J lost 4; bases outside the gene matches: 9. Per the germline V gene, CDR1 is MNHEY and CDR2 is SVGAGI. CDR3 amino acids: CASSSPTGGSADTQYF. DNA of the CDR3: TGTGCCAGCAGTTCTCCGACAGGGGGAAGCGCAGATACGCAGTATTTT.

CDR3 protein: CSARLGATNEKLFF. The CDR3 DNA reads as TGCAGTGCTAGGTTGGGGGCAACTAATGAAAAACTGTTTTTT. J is TRBJ1-4 and V is TRBV20-1, with D perhaps TRBD1 (5 bases). V was pared by 3 bases and J by 0 bases, with 8 bases between. Germline V gene lookup returns CDR1 DFQATT and CDR2 SNEGSKA (reference sequence). This CDR3 has 14 amino acids.

The chain couples TRBV20-1 to TRBJ1-4, with a weak D call TRBD1 (5 bases). The germline gives CDR1 DFQATT, CDR2 SNEGSKA (reference sequence). V was cut by 3 bases and J by 0 bases, with 14 bases left in between. The CDR3 sequence is 16 residues long. CDR3 sequence reads: CSASAGRGATNEKLFF. In nucleotides, the CDR3 is TGCAGTGCTAGCGCAGGGAGAGGGGCAACTAATGAAAAACTGTTTTTT.

This clonotype was seen a single time. The V gene is TRBV20-1, the J gene TRBJ1-5; D remains unclear. V gave up 0 bases and J gave up 4 bases, with 7 bases separating them. CDR3 length: 13 residues. Looked up from germline, CDR1 is DFQATT and CDR2 is SNEGSKA (reference sequence). In DNA form, the CDR3 reads TGCAGTGCTAGAGATTACACTAATCAGCCCCAGCATTTT. This codes for CSARDYTNQPQHF.

The rearrangement joins TRBV5-1 to TRBJ1-1; 9 bases align to TRBD1. Looked up from germline, CDR1 is SGHRS and CDR2 is YFSETQ. V lost 3 bases and J lost 3; bases outside the gene matches: 6. The CDR3 totals 15 residues. The CDR3 loop reads CASSSPGQGDTEAFF. CDR3 sequence (DNA): TGCGCCAGCAGCTCACCGGGACAGGGAGACACTGAAGCTTTCTTT. Full variable domain (missing parts from reference TRBV5-1 and TRBJ1-1): KAGVTQTPRYLIKTRGQQVTLSCSPISGHRSVSWYQQTPGQGLQFLFEYFSETQRNKGNFPGRFSGRQFSNSRSEMNVSTLELGDSALYLCASSSPGQGDTEAFFGQGTRLTVV.

This clonotype was recorded a few times. The chain employs TRBV15 and TRBJ2-7; TRBD2 aligns across 9 bases. The trim removed 0 bases at V and 0 bases at J, leaving 12 bases unmatched. This CDR3 spans 19 amino acids. Germline V gives CDR1 LNHNV, CDR2 YYDKDF (reference sequence). The CDR3 DNA is TGTGCCACCAGCAGAGATCTTCGCCGGGCTAGCGGGGCCTCCTACGAGCAGTACTTC. Encoded protein: CATSRDLRRASGASYEQYF.

The chain joins TRBV7-6 to TRBJ2-5, with 9 nucleotides matching TRBD2. The CDR3 covers 15 residues. V shed 5 bases and J 9 bases; nucleotides not matched to a gene: 13. Germline V CDR1 and CDR2: SGHVS, FNYEAQ. As DNA, the CDR3 is TGTGCCAGCAGCCGACTAGCGGTTCCAGGTGTGCCCCAGTACTTC. Its protein is CASSRLAVPGVPQYF.

The V and J genes are TRBV20-1 and TRBJ1-1; D unclear. Trimming left V 3 bases short and J 1 base short, with 9 bases between. Germline V CDR1 and CDR2: DFQATT, SNEGSKA (reference sequence). The CDR3 runs 13 residues. This CDR3 reads CSASRSQNTEAFF. The DNA for the CDR3 is TGCAGTGCTAGCAGGTCGCAGAACACTGAAGCTTTCTTT.

This clonotype has only a few counts. V and J are TRBV7-9 and TRBJ1-1; D might be TRBD1 (6 bases). This CDR3 is built from 15 residues. CDR1 SEHNR and CDR2 FQNEAQ come from the germline V gene (reference sequence). V lost 2 bases, J lost 4 bases, and 14 bases lay in between. The CDR3 DNA sequence: TGTGCCAGCAGCTTAAACCCAGGAGGGGGCACTGAAGCTTTCTTT. Residues: CASSLNPGGGTEAFF. Combining the CDR3 with reference TRBV7-9 and TRBJ1-1 gives the whole variable domain DTGVSQNPRHKITKRGQNVTFRCDPISEHNRLYWYRQTLGQGPEFLTYFQNEAQLEKSRLLSDRFSAERPKGSFSTLEIQRTEQGDSAMYLCASSLNPGGGTEAFFGQGTRLTVV.

This clonotype was seen a handful of times. This chain connects TRBV6-5 to TRBJ1-6, with D unresolved. The CDR3 is 16 residues long. Germline V gene sequence: CDR1 MNHEY, CDR2 SVGAGI. Between the trimmed V and J ends, which lost 0 bases and 9 bases, there was a span of 15 bases. In DNA form, the CDR3 reads TGTGCCAGCAGTTACTCGGCCAGCTGGGGTGGTTCACCCCTCCACTTT. Translated, it gives CASSYSASWGGSPLHF.

The rearrangement links TRBV15 to TRBJ1-3; D ambiguous. This CDR3 is 14 amino acids long. The V and J ends lost 4 bases and 0 bases respectively, with 7 bases between them. Germline lookup yields CDR1 LNHNV and CDR2 YYDKDF (reference sequence). Here the CDR3 reads CATSNWASGNTIYF. The CDR3 DNA follows: TGTGCCACCAGCAACTGGGCCTCTGGAAACACCATATATTTT. Filled out from reference TRBV15 and TRBJ1-3, the complete variable domain reads DAMVIQNPRYQVTQFGKPVTLSCSQTLNHNVMYWYQQKSSQAPKLLFHYYDKDFNNEADTPDNFQSRRPNTSFCFLDIRSPGLGDTAMYLCATSNWASGNTIYFGEGSWLTVV.

This rearrangement joins TRBV19 to TRBJ2-1; 8 nucleotides line up with TRBD2. The CDR3 has 15 residues. In germline, CDR1 is LNHDA, CDR2 SQIVND (reference sequence). Unmatched junction bases numbered 11, after V lost 6 bases and J lost 7 bases. CDR3 amino acids: CASSRGAGGFNEQFF. CDR3 coding DNA: TGTGCCAGTAGCAGAGGCGCGGGGGGTTTTAATGAGCAGTTCTTC.

In its sample, this clonotype was seen a few times. The chain joins TRBV6-2 or TRBV6-3 to TRBJ2-5; D unclear. V was pared by 3 bases and J by 5 bases, with 10 bases between. The CDR3 totals 13 residues. CDR1 and CDR2 from the germline V gene are MNHEY and SVGEGT. The CDR3 DNA is TGTGCCAGCAGTTATGGACCGGGTGAGACCCAGTACTTC. This codes for CASSYGPGETQYF.

In its sample, this clonotype was seen a few times. The chain links TRBV20-1 to TRBJ1-1, with D perhaps matching TRBD1 (6 bases). Germline assignment: CDR1 DFQATT and CDR2 SNEGSKA (reference sequence). Trimming left V 3 bases short and J 5 bases short, with 10 bases between. The CDR3 extends over 12 amino acids. CDR3: CSASAGETEAFF. CDR3 nucleotide sequence: TGCAGTGCTAGCGCAGGGGAGACTGAAGCTTTCTTT.

The V and J genes are TRBV7-9 and TRBJ2-7; D not resolved. The CDR3 runs 13 residues. Between the trimmed V and J ends, which lost 0 bases and 7 bases, there was a span of 10 bases. Germline V gene lookup returns CDR1 SEHNR and CDR2 FQNEAQ (reference sequence). As DNA, the CDR3 is TGTGCCAGCAGCTTAGCCACGGTGGGGGAGCAGTACGTC. It is translated as CASSLATVGEQYV.

This clonotype was counted only a few times. The chain is built from TRBV29-1 and TRBJ2-1, with TRBD1 matching over 7 bases. The CDR3 length is 14 residues. Germline CDR1 and CDR2: SQVTM and ANQGSEA. Trimming removed 5 bases from V and 5 bases from J; junction bases left unmatched: 9. This CDR3 reads CSVPDRVAHNEQFF. The DNA for the CDR3 is TGCAGCGTTCCTGACAGGGTAGCCCACAATGAGCAGTTCTTC.

This clonotype was seen a few times. The CDR3 DNA is TGTGCCAGCAGCCAAGAGGGAGGGGCGGGGACCCAGTACTTC. It translates to CASSQEGGAGTQYF. The V and J genes are TRBV4-2 and TRBJ2-5; TRBD2 matches at 7 bases. CDR1 is LGHNA, CDR2 YNFKEQ, per germline. J lost 7 bases, V lost 0 bases, and 5 bases had no gene match. The CDR3 spans 14 residues.

This clonotype was counted a few times. The chain has TRBV25-1 and TRBJ1-2; D uncertain. The CDR3 is 11 residues long. Germline-derived CDR1 and CDR2 are MGHDK and SYGVNS. Trimming pared 1 base from V and 8 bases from J, leaving 5 bases between. In DNA form, the CDR3 reads TGTGCCAGCAGTGAATTCTGGGGCTACACCTTC. This encodes CASSEFWGYTF.

In this sample, this clonotype turned up a few times. The chain combines TRBV20-1 with TRBJ2-3; D unclear. V was trimmed by 8 bases and J by 0 bases, leaving 9 bases between them. The CDR3 covers 12 residues. Germline assignment: CDR1 DFQATT and CDR2 SNEGSKA (reference sequence). This chain's CDR3 is CSLTPSTDTQYF. The DNA of the CDR3 is TGCAGTCTTACTCCTAGCACAGATACGCAGTATTTT.

The V and J genes are TRBV5-1 and TRBJ2-7, with no clear D. Trimming took off 4 bases at V and 2 bases at J, with 22 bases between the two ends. The CDR3 loop spans 17 amino acids. Germline V gives CDR1 SGHRS, CDR2 YFSETQ. The DNA of the CDR3 is TGCGCCAGCAGCCCGACCCCCGGGTCGGCGCCTACCTACGAGCAGTACGTC. Translation: CASSPTPGSAPTYEQYV.

The chain recombines TRBV5-1 with TRBJ1-1; D ambiguous. Trimming pared 0 bases from V and 6 bases from J, leaving 15 bases between. The CDR3 extends over 15 amino acids. The germline CDR1 and CDR2 sequences are SGHRS and YFSETQ. The CDR3 DNA reads as TGCGCCAGCAGCTTGGATGAGCGAGGACTCTCTGAAGCTTTCTTT. This sequence encodes CASSLDERGLSEAFF.

The rearrangement links TRBV5-1 to TRBJ2-1; D ambiguous. CDR3 length: 11 amino acids. The V and J ends lost 4 bases and 8 bases respectively, with 7 bases between them. Per the germline V gene, CDR1 is SGHRS and CDR2 is YFSETQ. CDR3 bases: TGCGCCAGCAGCCTCCAAGATGAGCAGTTCTTC. It encodes CASSLQDEQFF.

This clonotype was observed a handful of times. The V and J genes are TRBV7-2 and TRBJ1-2; TRBD1 matches at 8 bases. Germline CDR1 reads SGHTA; CDR2 reads FQGNSA. The CDR3 runs to 15 residues. V lost 5 bases and J lost 5; bases outside the gene matches: 10. CDR3 nucleotide sequence: TGTGCCAGCAGCATAGGCGGACAGGGCTGGTATGGCTACACCTTC. Protein: CASSIGGQGWYGYTF.